A selection of T cell receptor beta chains follows, all from one sample in a study of beta chain features in type 1 diabetes. Only in-frame clones appear in the TCRdb table, and some are missing; sequencing was by immunoSEQ multiplex PCR. In the table there are hundreds of thousands of clones, 14% of which are singletons. The specimen sequenced was central memory CD4+ T cells from blood. These receptors came from a man in his thirties or forties in good health. Each CDR3 is given with its conserved first and last residue. The D gene is left open where the match is weak. Expanded clones are given a class, and other clones once, few, many or no size at all.

TGTGCCAGCAGCCTAAGAACTGGACTAGCGGGGAATGAGCAGTTCTTC CASSLRTGLAGNEQFF TRBJ2-1 TRBD2 NA TRBV11-3
TGTGCCAGCAGCTTAGCGAGGTCTAGCGGGGGGGCCCCAGATACGCAGTATTTT CASSLARSSGGAPDTQYF TRBJ2-3 TRBD2 NA TRBV7-6
TGTGCTAGTGGTTTGGGCACCTATGAGCAGTTCTTC CASGLGTYEQFF TRBJ2-1 NA few TRBV12-5
TGTGCTAGCAGCACCGGGACTAGCGGGAGGGCCGGAACAGATACGCAGTATTTT CASSTGTSGRAGTDTQYF TRBJ2-3 TRBD2 NA TRBV7-7
TGTGCCAGCAGCTCCATAGCGGGGGCCAACTCCTACGAGCAGTACTTC CASSSIAGANSYEQYF TRBJ2-7 TRBD2 NA TRBV11-3
TGTGCCAGCAGTCCAGAGATACCGACAGGGCAAGATACGCAGTATTTT CASSPEIPTGQDTQYF TRBJ2-3 TRBD1 NA TRBV28
TGTGCCAGCAGCTATACGGTCGGGAATTCACCCCTCCACTTT CASSYTVGNSPLHF TRBJ1-6 NA NA TRBV7-2
TGTGCCAGCAGTGAATACGAGGGGTGGAATTCACCCCTCCACTTT CASSEYEGWNSPLHF TRBJ1-6 NA few TRBV25-1
TGCAGCGTCGTACATAAGATAGCTTTCTTT CSVVHKIAFF TRBJ1-1 NA NA TRBV29-1
TGCGCCAGCAGCTTGGATGGACAGGGTTTAGGGGACATTCAGTACTTC CASSLDGQGLGDIQYF TRBJ2-4 TRBD1 few TRBV5-1
TGTGCCAGCAGTGTGGGGACAGGGAGGAATCAGCCCCAGCATTTT CASSVGTGRNQPQHF TRBJ1-5 TRBD1 many TRBV2
TGTGCCAGCAGCACCCTTTACACTGAAGCTTTCTTT CASSTLYTEAFF TRBJ1-1 NA few TRBV11-2
TGTGCCAGCAGCTTAGAGGCGGGGGACTATGGCTACACCTTC CASSLEAGDYGYTF TRBJ1-2 NA few TRBV11-3
TGTGCCAGCTCACCAAACAACCGTCCTAACTATGGCTACACCTTC CASSPNNRPNYGYTF TRBJ1-2 NA few TRBV9
TGTGCCAGCAGTTACTCAACAGGGGTAGATACGCAGTATTTT CASSYSTGVDTQYF TRBJ2-3 TRBD1 few TRBV6-5
TGTGCTAGTGGTTTATACAGCCTTGAAGCTTTCTTT CASGLYSLEAFF TRBJ1-1 NA NA TRBV12-5
TGCGCCAGCAGCTTGGGCTCTAGCACCACTTGGGGGAATGAGCAGTTCTTC CASSLGSSTTWGNEQFF TRBJ2-1 NA few TRBV5-1
TGTGCTAGCAGCTTCCCCCTACAGCGCTCTGGAAACACCATATATTTT CASSFPLQRSGNTIYF TRBJ1-3 NA NA TRBV7-7